A single sample gave rise to the 11 T cell receptor beta chains below, sequenced in a study of shared clonotypes between healthy human individuals (TCRdb year 2020). CD8 naive samples were obtained by positive selection for CCR7 among CD45RO-negative cells, yielding a CD45RA+CCR7+ population from which TemRA cells were excluded. The library relied on the immunoSEQ multiplex PCR assay. TCRdb's version of the immuneACCESS table is confined to in-frame rearrangements and falls short of the full clone set. An unresolved V gene accounts for under half of the shortfall where checked; the remainder is of unknown origin. Counted in this sample were 2 million to 2.5 million clones; approximately 94% of them appeared once. The ten largest make up around 1.1% of the sample. The sequencing sample was made of naive CD8+ T cells sorted from blood. Reading the label with the study, this specimen's cell subset or site is: CD45RA+CCR7+. Every receptor here comes from a man between 18 and 35 years old in good health.

V and J are TRBV11-2 and TRBJ1-1; the D gene is possibly TRBD1 (5 bases). Germline V gene data show CDR1 as SGHAT and CDR2 as FQNNGV. The V and J ends lost 0 bases and 0 bases respectively, with 14 bases between them. This CDR3 is built from 17 residues. CDR3 nucleotides: TGTGCCAGCAGCTTAGATTTTACTGGACACCTGAACACTGAAGCTTTCTTT. As protein: CASSLDFTGHLNTEAFF.

The chain uses TRBV13 and TRBJ1-4, with a weak D call TRBD1 (5 bases). Looked up from germline, CDR1 is PRHDT and CDR2 is FYEKMQ (reference sequence). The germline V and J ends were trimmed by 5 bases and 5 bases, with 12 bases remaining between them. This CDR3 comprises 14 residues. This chain's CDR3 is CASSPRGENEKLFF. CDR3 in DNA: TGTGCCAGCAGCCCGAGGGGCGAGAATGAAAAACTGTTTTTT.

This clone was observed a single time. The chain links TRBV6-1 to TRBJ2-3; weak D call: TRBD1 (5 bases). There are 17 residues in the CDR3. Germline V gene sequence: CDR1 MNHNS, CDR2 SASEGT. Deletions cut 2 bases from V and 2 bases from J, with 17 bases between. CDR3 protein: CASSEMGRVGYTDTQYF. In DNA, the CDR3 is TGTGCCAGCAGTGAAATGGGCAGGGTTGGATACACAGATACGCAGTATTTT.

The chain is built from TRBV19 and TRBJ1-5; TRBD1 matches at 7 bases. CDR3 length: 15 residues. With 4 bases clipped from V and 6 bases from J, the junction kept 9 bases outside the gene matches. Germline V gene data show CDR1 as LNHDA and CDR2 as SQIVND (reference sequence). In nucleotides, the CDR3 is TGTGCCAGTAGTACAAAACAGGGGTTCCGTCAGCCCCAGCATTTT. The encoded protein is CASSTKQGFRQPQHF.

In this sample, this clone turned up once. At the DNA level, this CDR3 is encoded by other sequences in the same sample as well. The chain joins TRBV28 to TRBJ1-5; TRBD1 matches 8 bases. Germline lookup yields CDR1 MDHEN and CDR2 SYDVKM. This CDR3 has 14 residues. V lost 3 bases, J lost 3 bases, and 1 base stayed unmatched. The CDR3 protein is CASSLTGVNQPQHF. CDR3 nucleotide sequence: TGTGCCAGCAGTTTGACAGGGGTCAATCAGCCCCAGCATTTT.

The chain carries TRBV6-1 and TRBJ1-1, with D possibly matching TRBD1 (6 bases). Trimming took 3 bases from V and 1 from J, leaving 9 bases between them. Germline V gene data show CDR1 as MNHNS and CDR2 as SASEGT. This CDR3 region has 14 residues. Written as DNA, the CDR3 is TGTGCCAGCAGTGATCGGGGGGCGAACACTGAAGCTTTCTTT. Translation: CASSDRGANTEAFF.

The gene calls are TRBV6-1 and TRBJ2-7; possible D gene TRBD1, 7 bases. This CDR3 has 14 residues. Germline V CDR1 and CDR2: MNHNS, SASEGT. The V gene lost 6 bases and the J gene lost 4 bases, with 16 bases spanning the gap. In DNA, the CDR3 is TGTGCCAGCAGCCTCAGGGGGGTATCATACGAGCAGTACTTC. Protein sequence: CASSLRGVSYEQYF.

The chain employs TRBV5-8 and TRBJ2-7; D gene uncertain. Trimming stripped 0 bases from V and 8 bases from J, with 12 bases between. CDR3 length: 13 amino acids. Germline CDR1 is SGHTS and CDR2 is YDEGEE. Written as DNA, the CDR3 is TGTGCCAGCAGCTTGGCCGCTAGTAGACAGCAGTACTTC. This translates into CASSLAASRQQYF.

The rearrangement uses TRBV27 and TRBJ1-1, with D tentatively TRBD1 (6 bases). V was trimmed by 6 bases and J by 2 bases, leaving 19 bases between them. Germline V gene data show CDR1 as MNHEY and CDR2 as SMNVEV (reference sequence). The CDR3 length is 16 residues. The CDR3, as DNA: TGTGCCAGCAGCCCCAGCCGAGGACAGATTAACACTGAAGCTTTCTTT. It codes for CASSPSRGQINTEAFF.

The V and J genes are TRBV2 and TRBJ1-1; D gene unclear. Germline assignment: CDR1 SNHLY and CDR2 FYNNEI. Trimming shortened V by 3 bases and J by 3 bases, and 8 bases separated the two germline ends. This CDR3 contains 13 residues. The CDR3 DNA reads as TGTGCCAGCAGTGACGCGCAACACACTGAAGCTTTCTTT. It yields the protein CASSDAQHTEAFF.

V usage is TRBV5-1 and J usage is TRBJ1-1, with TRBD1 as a possible D gene (6 bases). V lost 4 bases and J lost 4, with 20 bases in between. Germline loops: CDR1 SGHRS, CDR2 YFSETQ. CDR3 size: 16 residues. CDR3 DNA: TGCGCCAGCAGCGTCAGGGGTTTTGGAGTGTTCACTGAAGCTTTCTTT. Translating it yields CASSVRGFGVFTEAFF.